The T cell receptor (beta chain) described here comes from a study of blood T cell repertoires in COVID-19. Study-wide context: There were acute and convalescent COVID-19 samples, and they came from the United States, Italy and Spain.

Germline assignment: CDR1 KGHSH and CDR2 LQKENI. Trimming removed 5 bases at V and 2 bases at J, with 13 bases between. The CDR3 sequence is 14 residues long. Data came from immunoSEQ multiplex PCR; TCRdb stores just in-frame clones and leaves some out. This table has hundreds of thousands of clones, roughly nine tenths appearing once. Sequencing was carried out using PBMCs or T cells enriched from blood (not recorded which). This TCR was recovered from a man aged 25-40 years who had recovered from COVID-19. The genes are TRBV18 and TRBJ2-7, with D perhaps TRBD2 (6 bases). The CDR3 sequence: CASSTTRATYEQYF. The DNA for the CDR3 is TGTGCCAGCTCAACGACTAGAGCGACCTACGAGCAGTACTTC.